Listed below are T cell receptor beta chains from one sample, sequenced in a study of Ad26.COV2.S vaccination and SARS-CoV-2 variants. The data were produced by immunoSEQ multiplex PCR, yet TCRdb's version contains in-frame clones alone and is incomplete. The sample carries about 400,000 clones, about 88% recorded once. Sequenced here: peripheral blood, sampled in a trial of Ad26.COV2.S vaccine versus placebo. The origin of the receptors is a person aged 18-60 years who received the Ad26.COV2.S COVID-19 vaccine or a placebo. CDR3s include the opening cysteine and the closing phenylalanine or tryptophan. Each record gives: D gene, J gene, clone size, V gene, CDR3 protein, CDR3 DNA. The D gene is left open where the match is weak. Where a row states a size, it is once, few, many or the class of an expanded clone; other rows omit it.

.,TRBJ1-3,.,TRBV12-5,CASGLVVGTSGNTIYF,TGTGCTAGTGGTTTGGTCGTAGGTACCTCTGGAAACACCATATATTTT
TRBD1,TRBJ2-1,.,TRBV29-1,CSGETGGNEQFF,TGCAGCGGGGAGACAGGGGGCAATGAGCAGTTCTTC
TRBD1,TRBJ1-6,.,TRBV5-4,CASSTGTGGTLHF,TGTGCCAGCAGCACCGGGACAGGGGGGACTCTCCACTTT
TRBD2,TRBJ2-1,.,TRBV29-1,CSVLTSGGYNEQFF,TGCAGCGTTTTGACTAGCGGGGGCTACAATGAGCAGTTCTTC
TRBD1,TRBJ2-3,.,TRBV14,CASSQDLMGQGATDTQYF,TGTGCCAGCAGCCAAGATCTCATGGGACAGGGGGCGACAGATACGCAGTATTTT
.,TRBJ1-6,.,TRBV4-1,CASNEGVNSPLHF,TGCGCCAGCAACGAGGGGGTTAATTCACCCCTCCACTTT
.,TRBJ2-7,.,TRBV14,CASSQVGQYYEQYF,TGTGCCAGCAGCCAAGTTGGCCAGTACTACGAGCAGTACTTC
.,TRBJ2-2,.,TRBV4-1,CASSTQRVGGELFF,TGCGCCAGCAGCACCCAGAGGGTTGGCGGGGAGCTGTTTTTT
TRBD1,TRBJ2-2,.,TRBV7-2,CASSSVGTGSATGELFF,TGTGCCAGCAGCTCCGTTGGGACAGGGTCGGCCACCGGGGAGCTGTTTTTT
.,TRBJ1-1,.,TRBV10-2,CASSPVGNTEAFF,TGCGCCAGCAGTCCGGTAGGGAACACTGAAGCTTTCTTT
.,TRBJ2-2,.,TRBV11-2,CASSHRGTLATGELFF,TGTGCCAGCAGCCACCGTGGGACGCTCGCCACCGGGGAGCTGTTTTTT
.,TRBJ1-3,.,TRBV6-6,CASSSATGNTIYF,TGTGCCAGCAGTTCGGCAACTGGAAACACCATATATTTT
TRBD2,TRBJ2-7,.,TRBV6-1,CASSEAGTSGRAGNEQYF,TGTGCCAGCAGTGAAGCCGGGACTAGCGGGAGGGCCGGGAACGAGCAGTACTTC
.,TRBJ2-7,.,TRBV29-1,CSVAPTGGAYEQYF,TGCAGCGTGGCCCCGACAGGCGGTGCCTACGAGCAGTACTTC
.,TRBJ2-5,.,TRBV24-1,CATSPGTHQETQYF,TGTGCCACCAGTCCCGGGACCCACCAAGAGACCCAGTACTTC
.,TRBJ2-3,.,TRBV5-4,CASSRSQVIDTQYF,TGTGCCAGCAGCAGGAGCCAGGTGATAGATACGCAGTATTTT
TRBD1,TRBJ1-6,.,TRBV5-4,CASSSRQGTNSPLHF,TGTGCCAGCAGCTCGCGACAGGGGACGAATTCACCCCTCCACTTT
TRBD2,TRBJ2-2,.,TRBV6-2/TRBV6-3,CASSRTSANTGELFF,TGTGCCAGCAGTCGGACTAGCGCGAACACCGGGGAGCTGTTTTTT
.,TRBJ2-3,.,TRBV4-1,CASSQPGPWADTQYF,TGCGCCAGCAGCCAACCCGGGCCTTGGGCAGATACGCAGTATTTT
.,TRBJ2-7,.,TRBV10-3,CAISQTGTSVREQYF,TGTGCCATCAGCCAGACAGGGACTTCGGTACGCGAGCAGTACTTC
.,TRBJ2-6,once,TRBV2,CASSGGAGANVLTF,TGTGCCAGCAGTGGGGGCGCCGGGGCCAACGTCCTGACTTTC
TRBD1,TRBJ2-7,.,TRBV15,CATSLQGAGEQYF,TGTGCCACCAGCTTACAGGGGGCAGGCGAGCAGTACTTC
.,TRBJ1-2,.,TRBV28,CASSYVAANYGYTF,TGTGCCAGCAGTTATGTGGCAGCTAACTATGGCTACACCTTC
.,TRBJ2-7,once,TRBV18,CASSPDSGEQYF,TGTGCCAGCTCACCAGACTCGGGCGAGCAGTACTTC
TRBD1,TRBJ1-6,few,TRBV27,CASSFRTGGSPLHF,TGTGCCAGCAGTTTCCGGACAGGGGGCTCACCCCTCCACTTT
TRBD1,TRBJ1-2,.,TRBV5-3,CARKGRGPYGYTF,TGTGCCAGAAAGGGCAGGGGGCCCTATGGCTACACCTTC
.,TRBJ2-5,.,TRBV6-1,CASSEAGGVETQYF,TGTGCCAGCAGTGAAGCGGGTGGTGTAGAGACCCAGTACTTC
TRBD2,TRBJ2-7,.,TRBV27,CASSLRGTSGRAYEQYF,TGTGCCAGCAGTTTAAGAGGGACTAGCGGGAGAGCCTACGAGCAGTACTTC
.,TRBJ1-4,.,TRBV15,CATSRDRGVSTNEKLFF,TGTGCCACCAGCAGAGATCGGGGGGTTTCAACTAATGAAAAACTGTTTTTT
.,TRBJ2-7,.,TRBV30,CAWSVVGGSYEQYF,TGTGCCTGGAGTGTAGTCGGGGGAAGCTACGAGCAGTACTTC
TRBD1,TRBJ2-1,.,TRBV27,CASRGQALNGNNEQFF,TGTGCCAGCAGAGGACAGGCCCTTAACGGGAACAATGAGCAGTTCTTC
.,TRBJ2-7,.,TRBV28,CASSTSGYEQYF,.
TRBD1,TRBJ2-1,.,TRBV19,CASSMAGTGPYNEQFF,TGTGCCAGTAGTATGGCCGGGACAGGGCCTTACAATGAGCAGTTCTTC
.,TRBJ2-3,.,TRBV7-3,CASSSGTDTQYF,TGTGCCAGCAGCTCCGGCACAGATACGCAGTATTTT
.,TRBJ1-2,once,TRBV20-1,CSARGPYGYTF,TGCAGTGCTAGAGGCCCTTATGGCTACACCTTC
.,TRBJ2-1,.,TRBV30,CAVFLRDLYYNEQFF,TGTGCCGTCTTCCTCCGGGACTTATACTACAATGAGCAGTTCTTC
.,TRBJ2-7,.,TRBV4-1,CASSQGRTSYEQYF,TGCGCCAGCAGCCAAGGCAGGACTTCCTACGAGCAGTACTTC
.,TRBJ1-4,.,TRBV5-5,CASSLVGNEKLFF,TGTGCCAGCAGCTTGGTGGGTAATGAAAAACTGTTTTTT
.,TRBJ2-1,few,TRBV28,CASRKVASGGEQFF,TGTGCCAGCAGGAAAGTGGCGTCTGGGGGTGAGCAGTTCTTC
.,TRBJ1-2,.,TRBV20-1,CSARRLYGYTF,TGCAGTGCTAGACGACTTTATGGCTACACCTTC
TRBD2,TRBJ2-1,.,TRBV5-4,CASSPMGGDNEQFF,TGTGCCAGCAGCCCTATGGGGGGGGACAATGAGCAGTTCTTC
.,TRBJ2-3,.,TRBV28,CASTPGGADTQYF,TGTGCCAGCACCCCTGGGGGAGCGGATACGCAGTATTTT
TRBD1,TRBJ1-6,.,TRBV25-1,CASSVRGQGNSPLHF,TGTGCCAGCAGTGTCCGTGGACAGGGGAACTCACCCCTCCACTTT
.,TRBJ2-7,.,TRBV6-5,CASSNGISYEQYF,TGTGCCAGCAGCAATGGGATCTCCTACGAGCAGTACTTC
.,TRBJ2-1,.,TRBV21-1,CASSKAFRQGAGEQFF,TGTGCCAGCAGCAAAGCATTCCGACAGGGGGCTGGTGAGCAGTTCTTC
.,TRBJ2-2,.,TRBV30,CAWRGRPNTGELFF,TGTGCCTGGAGAGGGCGGCCGAACACCGGGGAGCTGTTTTTT
.,TRBJ2-5,.,TRBV19,CASSNGQETQYF,TGTGCCAGTAGTAATGGACAAGAGACCCAGTACTTC
.,TRBJ1-2,.,TRBV7-2,CASSLGAGLGYTF,TGTGCCAGCAGCTTAGGTGCCGGTCTAGGCTACACCTTC
TRBD2,TRBJ2-4,.,TRBV29-1,CSVRLAGRGAKNIQYF,TGCAGCGTGCGACTAGCGGGACGGGGGGCCAAAAACATTCAGTACTTC
TRBD2,TRBJ2-7,.,TRBV9,CASSVLAGSYEQYF,TGTGCCAGCAGCGTACTAGCGGGGTCCTACGAGCAGTACTTC